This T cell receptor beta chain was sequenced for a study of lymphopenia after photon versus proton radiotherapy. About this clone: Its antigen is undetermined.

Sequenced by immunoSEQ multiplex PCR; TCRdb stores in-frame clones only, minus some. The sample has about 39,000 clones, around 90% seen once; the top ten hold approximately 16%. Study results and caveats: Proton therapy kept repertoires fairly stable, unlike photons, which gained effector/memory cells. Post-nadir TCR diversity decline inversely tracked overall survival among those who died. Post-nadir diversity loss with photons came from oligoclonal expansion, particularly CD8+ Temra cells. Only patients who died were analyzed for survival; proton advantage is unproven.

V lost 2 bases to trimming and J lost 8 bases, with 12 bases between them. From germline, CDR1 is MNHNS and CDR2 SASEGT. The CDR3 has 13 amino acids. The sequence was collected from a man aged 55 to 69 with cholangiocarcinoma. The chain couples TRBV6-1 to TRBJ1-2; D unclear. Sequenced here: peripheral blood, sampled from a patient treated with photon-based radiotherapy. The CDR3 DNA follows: TGTGCCAGCAGTGAATTCCGGGCGGAAGGCTACACCTTC. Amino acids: CASSEFRAEGYTF.